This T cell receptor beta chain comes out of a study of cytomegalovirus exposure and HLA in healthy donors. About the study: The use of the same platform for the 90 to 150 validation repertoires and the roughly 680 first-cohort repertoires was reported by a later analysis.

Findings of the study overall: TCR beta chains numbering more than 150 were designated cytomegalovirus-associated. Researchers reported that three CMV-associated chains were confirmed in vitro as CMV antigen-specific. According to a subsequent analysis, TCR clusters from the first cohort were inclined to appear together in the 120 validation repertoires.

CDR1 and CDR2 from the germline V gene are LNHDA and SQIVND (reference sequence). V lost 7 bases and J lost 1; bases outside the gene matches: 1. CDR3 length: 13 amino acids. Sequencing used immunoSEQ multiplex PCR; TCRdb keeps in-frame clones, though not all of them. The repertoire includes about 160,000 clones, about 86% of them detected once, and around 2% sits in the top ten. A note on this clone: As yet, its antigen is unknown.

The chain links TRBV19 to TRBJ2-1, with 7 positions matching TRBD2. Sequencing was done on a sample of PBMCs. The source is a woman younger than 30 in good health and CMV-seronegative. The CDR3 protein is CASNSGSYNEQFF. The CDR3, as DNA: TGTGCCAGTAATAGCGGGTCCTACAATGAGCAGTTCTTC. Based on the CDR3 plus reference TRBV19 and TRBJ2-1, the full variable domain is DGGITQSPKYLFRKEGQNVTLSCEQNLNHDAMYWYRQDPGQGLRLIYYSQIVNDFQKGDIAEGYSVSREKKESFPLTVTSAQKNPTAFYLCASNSGSYNEQFFGPGTRLTVL.